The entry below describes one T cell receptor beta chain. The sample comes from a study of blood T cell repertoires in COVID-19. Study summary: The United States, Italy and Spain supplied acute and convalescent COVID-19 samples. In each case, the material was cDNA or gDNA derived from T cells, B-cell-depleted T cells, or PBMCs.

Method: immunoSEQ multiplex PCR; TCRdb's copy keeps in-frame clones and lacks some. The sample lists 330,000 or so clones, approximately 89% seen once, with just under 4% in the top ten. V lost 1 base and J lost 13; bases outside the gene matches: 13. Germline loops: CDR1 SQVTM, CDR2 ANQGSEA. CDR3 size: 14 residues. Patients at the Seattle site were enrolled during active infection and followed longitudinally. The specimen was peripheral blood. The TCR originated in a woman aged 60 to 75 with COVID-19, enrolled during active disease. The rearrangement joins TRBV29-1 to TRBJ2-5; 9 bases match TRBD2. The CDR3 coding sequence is TGCAGCGTTGAAGCGGGTAGCGGGGGCCATTACCGGTACTTC. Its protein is CSVEAGSGGHYRYF.